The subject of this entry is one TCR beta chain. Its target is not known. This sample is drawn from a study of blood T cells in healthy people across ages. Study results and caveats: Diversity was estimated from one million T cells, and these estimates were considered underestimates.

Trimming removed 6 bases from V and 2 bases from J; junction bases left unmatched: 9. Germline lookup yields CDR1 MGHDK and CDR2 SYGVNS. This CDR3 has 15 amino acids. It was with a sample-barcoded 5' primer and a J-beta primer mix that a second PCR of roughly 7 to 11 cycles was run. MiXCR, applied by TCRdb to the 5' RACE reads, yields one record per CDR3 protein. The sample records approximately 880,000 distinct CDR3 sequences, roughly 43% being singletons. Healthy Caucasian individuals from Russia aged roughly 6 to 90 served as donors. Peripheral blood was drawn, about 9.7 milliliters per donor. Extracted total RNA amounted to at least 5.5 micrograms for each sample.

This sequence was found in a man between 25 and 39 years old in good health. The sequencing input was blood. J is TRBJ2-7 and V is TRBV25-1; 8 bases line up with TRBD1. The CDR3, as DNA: TGTGCCAGCAGACAGGCCGGGACAGGAGCCTACGAGCAGTACTTC. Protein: CASRQAGTGAYEQYF.